The 25 T cell receptor beta chains below were found in one sample sequenced in a study of blood T cell repertoires in COVID-19. The data were produced by immunoSEQ multiplex PCR, yet TCRdb's version contains in-frame clones alone and is incomplete. The sample lists around 400,000 clones; around nine tenths were seen once. Input material: PBMCs or T cells enriched from blood (not recorded which). The receptors originated from a woman younger than 30 who had been exposed to COVID-19.

The chain recombines TRBV6-2 or TRBV6-3 with TRBJ1-1; D call uncertain. The CDR3 has 13 amino acids. Trimming took 6 bases from V and 6 from J, leaving 14 bases between them. Germline values: CDR1 MNHEY, CDR2 SVGEGT. CDR3 bases: TGTGCCAGCAGCTATACTCCAATCGCTGAAGCTTTCTTT. It is translated as CASSYTPIAEAFF.

The chain uses TRBV25-1 and TRBJ1-5, with D perhaps TRBD1 (5 bases). Trimming left V 1 base short and J 0 bases short, with 16 bases between. Germline V gives CDR1 MGHDK, CDR2 SYGVNS. The CDR3 contains 18 residues. The CDR3, as DNA: TGTGCCAGCAGTGAATGGCGGGGACCGAAGGGTAGCAATCAGCCCCAGCATTTT. Protein product: CASSEWRGPKGSNQPQHF.

V is TRBV28 and J is TRBJ2-2; 12 bases are a match to TRBD2. With V trimmed by 6 bases and J by 4 bases, 12 bases remained unmatched. CDR1 MDHEN and CDR2 SYDVKM come from the germline V gene. The CDR3 length is 18 residues. The CDR3 sequence is CASSTHRLAGVVTGELFF. As DNA, the CDR3 is TGTGCCAGCAGCACCCACCGACTAGCGGGAGTCGTCACCGGGGAGCTGTTTTTT.

This clone was seen just once. This rearrangement joins TRBV28 to TRBJ2-2; 8 nucleotides agree with TRBD2. After removal of 6 bases from V and 4 bases from J, the junction contained 16 bases not matched to a gene. In germline, CDR1 is MDHEN, CDR2 SYDVKM. The length of the CDR3 is 18 residues. This chain's CDR3 is CASSNSGASGSSTGELFF. CDR3 DNA sequence: TGTGCCAGCAGCAATTCAGGTGCTAGCGGGTCTTCCACCGGGGAGCTGTTTTTT. Looking up the rest from reference TRBV28 and TRBJ2-2 gives the full variable domain: DVKVTQSSRYLVKRTGEKVFLECVQDMDHENMFWYRQDPGLGLRLIYFSYDVKMKEKGDIPEGYSVSREKKERFSLILESASTNQTSMYLCASSNSGASGSSTGELFFGEGSRLTVL.

This chain joins TRBV7-9 and TRBJ2-7, with TRBD2 matching 8 bases. CDR1 is SEHNR, CDR2 FQNEAQ, per germline (reference sequence). The CDR3 has 19 amino acids. V trimming: 7 bases; J trimming: 1 base; junction bases outside the gene matches: 21. The CDR3 loop reads CASTQPGAASGPFSYEQYF. The CDR3 DNA is TGTGCCAGCACCCAACCTGGGGCGGCTAGCGGGCCCTTTTCCTACGAGCAGTACTTC.

The chain joins TRBV19 to TRBJ1-3; D not certain. V was clipped by 9 bases and J by 7 bases, with 16 bases between them. CDR3 length: 13 amino acids. In germline, CDR1 is LNHDA, CDR2 SQIVND (reference sequence). CDR3 region: CASERGGGNTIYF. In DNA form, the CDR3 reads TGTGCCAGCGAGCGTGGCGGCGGGAACACCATATATTTT.

The chain combines TRBV6-7 with TRBJ2-5; the match to TRBD1 covers 8 bases. TRBV6-7 is labeled an ORF, and its function is uncertain. This CDR3 spans 22 amino acids. V shed 4 bases, J shed 1 base, and the junction held 26 bases outside the gene matches. As DNA, the CDR3 is TGTGCCAGCAGTTGCCGTGAGATAAAGGGCGAGACCGGGACAGGCTTCCAAGAGACCCAGTACTTC. The encoded protein is CASSCREIKGETGTGFQETQYF.

The chain combines TRBV4-3 with TRBJ2-2; 11 bases map to TRBD2. With V trimmed by 2 bases and J by 5 bases, 4 bases remained unmatched. CDR3 length: 16 amino acids. CDR1 is LGHNA, CDR2 YSLEER, per germline. The CDR3 sequence is CASSQFLAGGTGELFF. The CDR3 DNA reads as TGCGCCAGCAGCCAATTTCTAGCGGGGGGAACCGGGGAGCTGTTTTTT.

This rearrangement joins TRBV28 to TRBJ2-3; 10 bases match TRBD2. In germline, CDR1 is MDHEN, CDR2 SYDVKM. V was pared by 5 bases and J by 2 bases, with 19 bases of the junction left unmatched. This CDR3 is built from 20 residues. The CDR3 DNA follows: TGTGCCAGCAGTCCTCGTAGCGGGGGGCTCTCTAGCTTGACCACAGATACGCAGTATTTT. Translated, it gives CASSPRSGGLSSLTTDTQYF.

The chain employs TRBV10-3 and TRBJ1-2, with TRBD1 as a possible D gene (6 bases). The V and J ends lost 2 bases and 13 bases respectively, with 14 bases between them. Germline lookup yields CDR1 ENHRY and CDR2 SYGVKD. The CDR3 length is 12 residues. The CDR3 DNA reads TGTGCCATCAGTGAGGCTGTCAGGGGTTGCACCTTC. Translating gives CAISEAVRGCTF.

The chain is built from TRBV18 and TRBJ2-3; 9 nucleotides match TRBD2. The germline V gene has CDR1 KGHSH and CDR2 LQKENI. J gave up 1 base and V 4 bases, and 12 bases lay outside the gene matches. This CDR3 spans 18 amino acids. The CDR3 region is CASSQFSGGRIGTDTQYF. CDR3 bases: TGTGCCAGCTCACAATTTAGCGGGGGCCGTATAGGCACAGATACGCAGTATTTT.

This clone appeared a few times. The chain uses TRBV15 and TRBJ1-2; 8 bases are shared with TRBD1. After removal of 5 bases from V and 4 bases from J, the junction contained 3 bases not matched to a gene. This CDR3 contains 13 residues. Germline assignment: CDR1 LNHNV and CDR2 YYDKDF (reference sequence). As DNA, the CDR3 is TGTGCCACCAGCGCCGACAGGGGCTATGGCTACACCTTC. As protein: CATSADRGYGYTF.

V and J are TRBV11-2 and TRBJ2-1, with TRBD2 matching over 10 bases. Germline V gene sequence: CDR1 SGHAT, CDR2 FQNNGV. This CDR3 is 16 amino acids long. Unmatched junction bases numbered 6, after V lost 5 bases and J lost 2 bases. The CDR3 DNA follows: TGTGCCAGCAGCAAAACTAGCGGGGTCCCCTACAATGAGCAGTTCTTC. Translating gives CASSKTSGVPYNEQFF.

This chain joins TRBV6-5 and TRBJ2-7, with a possible D match to TRBD2 (6 bases). V was pared by 7 bases and J by 7 bases, with 17 bases between. CDR3 length: 13 amino acids. In germline, CDR1 is MNHEY, CDR2 SVGAGI. The CDR3 sequence: CASNLGGGGEQYF. CDR3 nucleotides: TGTGCCAGCAACTTGGGGGGAGGAGGGGAGCAGTACTTC.

J is TRBJ1-2 and V is TRBV6-2 or TRBV6-3; D is uncertain. There are 12 residues in the CDR3. Trimming removed 3 bases from V and 4 bases from J, with 6 bases in between. The germline gives CDR1 MNHEY, CDR2 SVGEGT. The CDR3 DNA follows: TGTGCCAGCAGTTATGGCAGCTATGGCTACACCTTC. Encoded protein: CASSYGSYGYTF.

The chain uses TRBV14 and TRBJ1-2; possibly TRBD1 for D (6 bases). Trimming pared 5 bases from V and 2 bases from J, leaving 12 bases between. Germline CDR1 is SGHDN and CDR2 is FVKESK. The CDR3 covers 14 residues. The CDR3 is CASSERQGNYGYTF. The DNA of the CDR3 is TGTGCCAGCAGCGAAAGGCAGGGGAACTATGGCTACACCTTC. The full variable domain, with the rest looked up from reference TRBV14 and TRBJ1-2, is EAGVTQFPSHSVIEKGQTVTLRCDPISGHDNLYWYRRVMGKEIKFLLHFVKESKQDESGMPNNRFLAERTGGTYSTLKVQPAELEDSGVYFCASSERQGNYGYTFGSGTRLTVV.

V and J are TRBV11-2 and TRBJ2-5; TRBD2 might be the D (6 bases). V lost 3 bases, J lost 2 bases, and 10 bases lay in between. The CDR3 length is 14 residues. Germline values: CDR1 SGHAT, CDR2 FQNNGV. As DNA, the CDR3 is TGTGCCAGCAGCTTTAGAGGACTACAAGAGACCCAGTACTTC. Translated: CASSFRGLQETQYF.

The chain recombines TRBV28 with TRBJ2-7; no clear D. The CDR3 spans 14 residues. Trimming removed 5 bases from V and 6 bases from J, with 17 bases in between. Germline CDR1 is MDHEN and CDR2 is SYDVKM. CDR3 loop: CASSLSPNLSEQYF. The CDR3 bases are TGTGCCAGCAGTCTTAGCCCCAATCTATCCGAGCAGTACTTC.

This clone has just one count. The chain recombines TRBV28 with TRBJ2-1; D unclear. Trimming removed 6 bases from V and 7 bases from J, with 13 bases in between. CDR1 MDHEN and CDR2 SYDVKM come from the germline V gene. CDR3 length: 13 residues. CDR3 DNA sequence: TGTGCCAGCAGGGTCCTAGTATCGAATGAGCAGTTCTTC. Amino acids: CASRVLVSNEQFF.

This chain uses TRBV5-1 with TRBJ1-4; a possible D gene is TRBD1 (6 bases). V lost 0 bases and J 0 bases, leaving 12 bases between the germline ends. Germline V CDR1 and CDR2: SGHRS, YFSETQ. There are 17 residues in the CDR3. As DNA, the CDR3 is TGCGCCAGCAGCTTGGAGGGCAGGGGAGCAACTAATGAAAAACTGTTTTTT. Residues: CASSLEGRGATNEKLFF.

V usage is TRBV11-2 and J usage is TRBJ2-7; D uncertain. The V end was cut by 6 bases, the J end by 3 bases, with 15 bases between. CDR1 SGHAT and CDR2 FQNNGV come from the germline V gene. The length of the CDR3 is 14 residues. CDR3 nucleotide sequence: TGTGCCAGCAGAGGTACTACTCTCCTCTACGAGCAGTACTTC. This encodes CASRGTTLLYEQYF.

V usage is TRBV4-2 and J usage is TRBJ2-2; perhaps TRBD1 as D (5 bases). V lost 3 bases and J lost 5, with 10 bases in between. The length of the CDR3 is 14 residues. The germline V gene has CDR1 LGHNA and CDR2 YNFKEQ. The CDR3 DNA sequence: TGTGCCAGCAGCCAGGCCCCAGGGACCGGGGAGCTGTTTTTT. This gives the protein CASSQAPGTGELFF.

This chain joins TRBV9 and TRBJ2-7, with D perhaps matching TRBD2 (7 bases). CDR3 length: 15 amino acids. V lost 0 bases and J 6 bases, leaving 16 bases between the germline ends. Germline lookup yields CDR1 SGDLS and CDR2 YYNGEE. CDR3 protein: CASSVEQGLSFEQYF. In DNA form, the CDR3 reads TGTGCCAGCAGCGTAGAACAGGGACTAAGTTTCGAGCAGTACTTC. Using reference TRBV9 and TRBJ2-7 for the parts outside the CDR3, the full variable domain is DSGVTQTPKHLITATGQRVTLRCSPRSGDLSVYWYQQSLDQGLQFLIQYYNGEERAKGNILERFSAQQFPDLHSELNLSSLELGDSALYFCASSVEQGLSFEQYFGPGTRLTVT.

V gene TRBV11-1 combines with J gene TRBJ2-7, with 8 bases matching TRBD2. J gave up 4 bases and V 3 bases, and 11 bases lay outside the gene matches. Per germline, CDR1 SGHAT and CDR2 FQDESV (reference sequence). The CDR3 spans 16 residues. The CDR3 nucleotides read TGTGCCAGCAGCTTTGCCGCTAGCGGGTCAACGTACGAGCAGTACTTC. This sequence encodes CASSFAASGSTYEQYF.

This chain links TRBV7-2 with TRBJ2-7; a weak D match, TRBD2 (6 bases). The CDR3 covers 15 residues. The germline V gene has CDR1 SGHTA and CDR2 FQGNSA. The V end lost 5 bases, the J end lost 5 bases, and 19 bases lay between the germline ends. The CDR3 bases are TGTGCCAGCAGCCCTCGACTAGGGCGGAACCACGAGCAGTACTTC. Translation: CASSPRLGRNHEQYF.